These 22 T cell receptor beta chains were all obtained from the same sample, sequenced in a study of technical replicates of blood from a handful of donors (dated by TCRdb to between 2016 and 2019). Receptor amplification or capture employed the immunoSEQ multiplex PCR assay. TCRdb mirrors the immuneACCESS table, restricted to in-frame sequences. Some clones are absent from its copies; in checked studies, under half trace to an unresolved V gene, and the reason for the others is unknown. This sample holds about 59,000 clones; just over 90% were observed only once. Roughly 4% of the sample goes to the ten largest clones. The sample consisted of PBMCs. The receptors come from a human donor in good health. Some clones in this sample may be carry-over from other donors' samples.

The V and J genes are TRBV27 and TRBJ1-1, with D possibly TRBD1 on 6 matching bases. V was shortened by 3 bases and J by 3 bases, with 29 bases between the two germline ends. From germline, CDR1 is MNHEY and CDR2 SMNVEV (reference sequence). This CDR3 is 20 amino acids long. In DNA form, the CDR3 reads TGTGCCAGCAGTTTCGATGTGGGGGCAGGGGACGCGCAGGGAGACACTGAAGCTTTCTTT. Its translation is CASSFDVGAGDAQGDTEAFF.

This chain joins TRBV30 and TRBJ1-2; D possibly corresponds to TRBD1 (5 bases). This CDR3 region has 13 residues. In germline, CDR1 is GTSNPN, CDR2 SVGIG (reference sequence). Deletions cut 3 bases from V and 1 base from J, with 9 bases between. Here the CDR3 DNA reads TGTGCCTGGAGCCCCGACAGTAACTATGGCTACACCTTC. It is translated as CAWSPDSNYGYTF.

The chain is built from TRBV30 and TRBJ1-5; tentative D call: TRBD1 (5 bases). CDR3 size: 15 residues. Germline lookup yields CDR1 GTSNPN and CDR2 SVGIG (reference sequence). Trimming pared 3 bases from V and 0 bases from J, leaving 12 bases between. The CDR3 sequence is CAWSRRGSSNQPQHF. The CDR3 DNA reads as TGTGCCTGGAGCCGGCGGGGGAGTAGCAATCAGCCCCAGCATTTT.

The CDR3 nucleotides read TGTGCTAGTGGGGCCGCAGGCTACGAGCAGTACTTC. This translates into CASGAAGYEQYF. The chain is built from TRBV12-5 and TRBJ2-7, with D unresolved. CDR3 length equals 12 residues. Trimming pared 6 bases from V and 3 bases from J, leaving 9 bases between. Germline CDR1 LGHNT, CDR2 FRNRAP.

J is TRBJ1-4 and V is TRBV2; D remains ambiguous. The germline CDR1 and CDR2 sequences are SNHLY and FYNNEI. This CDR3 has 14 amino acids. With 6 bases removed from V and 7 bases from J, the gap between germline ends came to 15 bases. The CDR3 here is CASRPTPNGEKLFF. The DNA of the CDR3 is TGTGCCAGCAGGCCGACACCAAACGGTGAAAAACTGTTTTTT. Based on the CDR3 plus reference TRBV2 and TRBJ1-4, the full variable domain is EPEVTQTPSHQVTQMGQEVILRCVPISNHLYFYWYRQILGQKVEFLVSFYNNEISEKSEIFDDQFSVERPDGSNFTLKIRSTKLEDSAMYFCASRPTPNGEKLFFGSGTQLSVL.

The chain joins TRBV7-9 to TRBJ1-4; 9 bases are a match to TRBD1. Trimming cost V 5 bases and J 8 bases; bases outside gene matches: 6. Germline CDR1 SEHNR, CDR2 FQNEAQ (reference sequence). CDR3 length equals 14 residues. The CDR3 DNA is TGTGCCAGCAGCAAGGACAGGGGAGGGGAAAAACTGTTTTTT. It encodes CASSKDRGGEKLFF.

The chain is built from TRBV6-6 and TRBJ2-3; a possible D gene is TRBD2 (5 bases). This CDR3 is 14 amino acids long. V was shortened by 5 bases and J by 2 bases, with 11 bases between the two germline ends. CDR1 is MNHNY, CDR2 SVGAGI, per germline (reference sequence). The chain's CDR3 is CASSRGGNTDTQYF. In nucleotides, the CDR3 is TGTGCCAGCAGTCGCGGAGGAAACACAGATACGCAGTATTTT.

The chain recombines TRBV20-1 with TRBJ1-2, with D possibly TRBD1 on 5 matching bases. This CDR3 has 11 residues. The germline V and J ends were trimmed by 5 bases and 7 bases, with 11 bases remaining between them. The V gene's germline CDR1 is DFQATT and CDR2 SNEGSKA (reference sequence). CDR3 sequence reads: CSALEGLGYTF. CDR3 DNA sequence: TGCAGTGCTCTGGAGGGGCTTGGCTACACCTTC.

This chain uses TRBV19 with TRBJ1-2, with a tentative D call TRBD1 (6 bases). V shed 5 bases and J shed 2 bases, with 18 bases lying between them. The CDR3 consists of 16 residues. In germline, CDR1 is LNHDA, CDR2 SQIVND (reference sequence). Here the CDR3 reads CASSVSPGQKNYGYTF. Written as DNA, the CDR3 is TGTGCCAGTAGTGTCTCACCGGGACAAAAGAACTATGGCTACACCTTC.

This chain joins TRBV11-2 and TRBJ2-7; 8 nucleotides align to TRBD1. Germline CDR1 SGHAT, CDR2 FQNNGV. After removal of 6 bases from V and 2 bases from J, the junction contained 9 bases not matched to a gene. CDR3 size: 15 residues. CDR3 region: CASSTHRDRTYEQYF. The DNA of the CDR3 is TGTGCCAGCAGTACCCACCGGGACAGGACCTACGAGCAGTACTTC.

The chain links TRBV19 to TRBJ2-1; TRBD2 aligns across 10 bases. This CDR3 comprises 13 residues. Unmatched junction bases numbered 4, after V lost 8 bases and J lost 6 bases. Germline values: CDR1 LNHDA, CDR2 SQIVND (reference sequence). In DNA form, the CDR3 reads TGTGCCAGTTCTTTAGCGGGAGGCAATGAGCAGTTCTTC. It codes for CASSLAGGNEQFF.

V is TRBV11-3 and J is TRBJ2-7; the match to TRBD2 covers 9 bases. V was clipped by 1 base and J by 3 bases; unmatched bases: 4. The V gene's germline CDR1 is SGHNT and CDR2 YENEEA. The CDR3 extends over 15 amino acids. In nucleotides, the CDR3 is TGTGCCAGCAGCTTAGGGCTAGCGGGGATCTACGAGCAGTACTTC. Translating it yields CASSLGLAGIYEQYF.

V usage is TRBV18 and J usage is TRBJ2-7; a weak D match, TRBD1 (6 bases). In germline, CDR1 is KGHSH, CDR2 LQKENI. Trimming pared 4 bases from V and 7 bases from J, leaving 29 bases between. The CDR3 sequence is 18 residues long. The chain's CDR3 is CASSQLIQGGSPPQEQYF. CDR3 DNA: TGTGCCAGCTCACAGCTAATACAGGGCGGATCACCCCCTCAGGAGCAGTACTTC.

This clone was seen only once. The chain employs TRBV7-8 and TRBJ1-4; D call uncertain. Trimming cost V 4 bases and J 8 bases, with 14 bases left between them. The CDR3 is 14 amino acids. The V gene's germline CDR1 is SGHVS and CDR2 FQNEAQ. CDR3 DNA: TGTGCCAGCAGCTCAGACACAAGAAGCGAAAAACTGTTTTTT. Protein sequence: CASSSDTRSEKLFF.

CDR3 sequence reads: CASSLGTGFHNEQFF. For the CDR3, the DNA is TGTGCCAGCAGCTTAGGGACAGGGTTCCACAATGAGCAGTTCTTC. The gene calls are TRBV7-9 and TRBJ2-1, with 8 bases matching TRBD1. The junction had 4 bases not matched to a gene; V was cut back by 1 base and J by 5 bases. CDR1 SEHNR and CDR2 FQNEAQ come from the germline V gene (reference sequence). CDR3 size: 15 residues.

This chain connects TRBV30 to TRBJ1-2, with D possibly TRBD1 on 6 matching bases. The ends were cut back, 5 bases at V and 8 bases at J, with 15 bases in the middle. The CDR3 totals 12 residues. Germline-derived CDR1 and CDR2 are GTSNPN and SVGIG (reference sequence). The CDR3 sequence is CAWSTGPRGYTF. DNA for the CDR3: TGTGCCTGGTCTACAGGGCCCAGGGGCTACACCTTC.

The chain is built from TRBV2 and TRBJ1-6; TRBD1 is a possible D gene (6 bases). The CDR3 extends over 14 amino acids. Between the trimmed V and J ends, which lost 7 bases and 7 bases, there was a span of 14 bases. Germline V gene data show CDR1 as SNHLY and CDR2 as FYNNEI. The CDR3 loop reads CASMQGTMNSPLHF. CDR3 DNA sequence: TGTGCCAGCATGCAGGGGACTATGAATTCACCCCTCCACTTT. The full variable domain, in which reference TRBV2 and TRBJ1-6 provide the parts outside the CDR3, is EPEVTQTPSHQVTQMGQEVILRCVPISNHLYFYWYRQILGQKVEFLVSFYNNEISEKSEIFDDQFSVERPDGSNFTLKIRSTKLEDSAMYFCASMQGTMNSPLHFGNGTRLTVT.

J is TRBJ2-7 and V is TRBV7-2; 13 bases are shared with TRBD2. After removal of 5 bases from V and 1 base from J, the junction contained 5 bases not matched to a gene. The CDR3 runs 16 residues. Germline V gene data show CDR1 as SGHTA and CDR2 as FQGNSA. CDR3 amino acids: CASSARLAGGSYEQYF. The CDR3 DNA reads as TGTGCCAGCAGCGCAAGACTAGCGGGAGGTTCCTACGAGCAGTACTTC.

V usage is TRBV29-1 and J usage is TRBJ1-4, with D unclear. CDR3 length: 12 residues. Germline-derived CDR1 and CDR2 are SQVTM and ANQGSEA. Trimming left V 6 bases short and J 2 bases short, with 7 bases between. The CDR3 region is CSVRVTNEKLFF. The CDR3 DNA follows: TGCAGCGTCCGGGTGACTAATGAAAAACTGTTTTTT.

The V and J genes are TRBV27 and TRBJ1-6; 8 bases agree with TRBD1. The trim removed 5 bases at V and 9 bases at J, leaving 6 bases unmatched. CDR1 is MNHEY, CDR2 SMNVEV, per germline (reference sequence). The CDR3 runs 14 residues. In DNA, the CDR3 is TGTGCCAGCAGTCCAGACAGGGGAACTTCACCCCTCCACTTT. This codes for CASSPDRGTSPLHF.

V usage is TRBV12-5 and J usage is TRBJ1-5; TRBD1 is a possible D gene (6 bases). The CDR3 is made up of 16 amino acids. CDR1 LGHNT and CDR2 FRNRAP come from the germline V gene. V lost 1 base, J lost 5 bases, and 15 bases lay in between. The CDR3 nucleotides are TGTGCTAGTGGTTTGGGTGAAGGACAGAGATATCAGCCCCAGCATTTT. This gives the protein CASGLGEGQRYQPQHF.

The chain links TRBV7-2 to TRBJ2-2; tentative D call: TRBD2 (6 bases). The germline V gene has CDR1 SGHTA and CDR2 FQGNSA. With 5 bases removed from V and 4 bases from J, the gap between germline ends came to 17 bases. The CDR3 runs 16 residues. The CDR3 loop is CASSPEGGRGTGELFF. As DNA, the CDR3 is TGTGCCAGCAGCCCGGAGGGCGGTCGGGGCACCGGGGAGCTGTTTTTT.